These T cell receptor beta chains were read from a single sample in a study of CD8 T cells in ankylosing spondylitis. TCRdb redid the calling of the 5' RACE reads with MiXCR, one entry per CDR3 protein. The sample holds 250,000 or so distinct CDR3 sequences, about a sixth seen once. Material: blood, either unsorted or a sorted T cell fraction (not recorded which). All receptors come from a male donor with ankylosing spondylitis or in good health (not recorded which). The CDR3 runs from the conserved cysteine through the conserved F or W. The D gene is left open where the match is weak. Some rows have no size entry. The others give once, few or many, or a class for an expanded clone.

many	.	TRBJ2-2	TRBV9	CASSPEGPYTGELFF	TGTGCCAGCAGCCCAGAGGGGCCGTACACCGGGGAGCTGTTTTTT
few	TRBD1	TRBJ1-2	TRBV9	CASSATGGEGYTF	TGTGCCAGCAGCGCAACAGGGGGCGAAGGCTACACCTTC
.	.	TRBJ2-3	TRBV27	CATNLADTQYF	TGTGCCACCAACTTGGCAGATACGCAGTATTTT
many	TRBD2	TRBJ2-7	TRBV4-1	CASSLRTSGSNEQYF	TGCGCCAGCAGCCTCCGGACTAGCGGGAGTAACGAGCAGTACTTC
many	.	TRBJ1-5	TRBV10-3	CAISEIGINQPQHF	TGTGCCATCAGTGAGATTGGGATCAATCAGCCCCAGCATTTT
many	.	TRBJ2-5	TRBV29-1	CSVDGLSTAQETQYF	TGCAGCGTTGATGGGTTGTCGACAGCCCAAGAGACCCAGTACTTC
.	.	TRBJ1-4	TRBV7-2	CASSLRGMSTNEKLFF	TGTGCCAGCAGCTTAAGGGGGATGTCGACTAATGAAAAACTGTTTTTT
.	TRBD2	TRBJ2-3	TRBV29-1	CSVPGLAGYTDTQYF	TGCAGCGTCCCGGGACTAGCGGGATATACAGATACGCAGTATTTT
.	.	TRBJ2-1	TRBV7-8	CASSPNREGYSNEQFF	TGTGCCAGCAGCCCGAACAGAGAGGGCTACAGCAATGAGCAGTTCTTC
few	.	TRBJ2-7	TRBV12-3/TRBV12-4	CASSPRGDSRRGEQYF	TGTGCCAGCAGTCCCCGAGGGGACTCCCGGCGGGGCGAGCAGTACTTC
.	TRBD2	TRBJ2-1	TRBV29-1	CSVDGGLFSRNEQFF	TGCAGCGTTGACGGGGGGTTGTTTAGTCGCAATGAGCAGTTCTTC
few	.	TRBJ2-3	TRBV4-3	CASSQDILTDTQYF	TGCGCCAGCAGCCAAGATATTTTAACAGATACGCAGTATTTT
.	TRBD2	TRBJ2-5	TRBV7-9	CASSFPLADQEETQYF	TGTGCCAGCAGCTTCCCACTAGCGGACCAGGAGGAGACCCAGTACTTC
few	TRBD1	TRBJ2-7	TRBV29-1	CSVGSGQAYEQYF	TGCAGCGTTGGGTCCGGACAGGCCTACGAGCAGTACTTC
.	TRBD1	TRBJ2-7	TRBV5-1	CASSLGDRATYEQYF	TGCGCCAGCAGCTTGGGGGACAGGGCAACCTACGAGCAGTACTTC
.	TRBD1	TRBJ1-6	TRBV18	CASSPDRGRGSPLHF	TGTGCCAGCTCCCCGGACAGGGGGCGAGGTTCACCCCTCCACTTT
few	.	TRBJ2-3	TRBV13	CASSLRTMSTDTQYF	TGTGCCAGCAGCTTAAGGACCATGAGCACAGATACGCAGTATTTT
.	.	TRBJ2-1	TRBV7-2	CASSLEREPYNEQFF	TGTGCCAGCAGCTTAGAGAGGGAACCCTACAATGAGCAGTTCTTC
once	TRBD1	TRBJ2-1	TRBV4-1	CASSQEGAGGGGRNEQFF	TGCGCCAGCAGCCAAGAGGGGGCAGGGGGCGGTGGGCGCAATGAGCAGTTCTTC
few	.	TRBJ2-1	TRBV24-1	CATSAVGGVLEQFF	TGTGCCACCAGTGCCGTTGGAGGGGTTCTTGAGCAGTTCTTC
.	.	TRBJ2-3	TRBV9	CASSEEGASTDTQYF	TGTGCCAGCAGCGAGGAGGGGGCGAGCACAGATACGCAGTATTTT
few	TRBD1	TRBJ2-5	TRBV9	CASSPGQGAWETQYF	TGTGCCAGCAGCCCCGGACAGGGGGCCTGGGAGACCCAGTACTTC
few	.	TRBJ2-7	TRBV29-1	CSVGGDSYEQYF	TGCAGCGTTGGAGGGGACTCCTACGAGCAGTACTTC
many	TRBD2	TRBJ2-5	TRBV20-1	CSASVGGQRELETQYF	TGCAGTGCTTCTGTGGGGGGTCAGCGGGAGCTTGAGACCCAGTACTTC
.	TRBD1	TRBJ1-1	TRBV7-9	CASSSSAGQGANTEAFF	TGTGCCAGCAGCTCATCGGCGGGACAGGGAGCTAACACTGAAGCTTTCTTT
.	.	TRBJ2-7	TRBV11-2	CASRGLEQYF	TGTGCCAGCAGAGGGTTAGAGCAGTACTTC
few	.	TRBJ2-7	TRBV20-1	CSARGDFDYYEQYF	TGCAGTGCTAGAGGGGACTTTGATTACTACGAGCAGTACTTC
.	TRBD2	TRBJ2-3	TRBV4-1	CASSQYESGTSGISTDTQYF	TGCGCCAGCAGCCAGTATGAATCCGGGACTAGCGGGATTAGCACAGATACGCAGTATTTT
.	TRBD2	TRBJ2-1	TRBV4-2	CASSQDSSGMAEQFF	TGTGCCAGCAGCCAAGATTCTAGCGGGATGGCTGAGCAGTTCTTC
.	TRBD2	TRBJ2-7	TRBV7-2	CASSLGLALYEQYF	TGTGCCAGCAGCTTGGGACTAGCTCTATACGAGCAGTACTTC
few	.	TRBJ2-1	TRBV4-3	CASSQEGGSYPNEQFF	TGCGCCAGCAGCCAAGAAGGAGGCAGTTACCCTAATGAGCAGTTCTTC
many	TRBD2	TRBJ2-7	TRBV4-3	CASSQARTSSYEQYF	TGCGCCAGCAGCCAAGCTCGGACTAGCTCCTACGAGCAGTACTTC
.	.	TRBJ2-7	TRBV7-9	CASSLGPGIKTYEQYF	TGTGCCAGCAGCTTAGGACCCGGGATAAAAACTTACGAGCAGTACTTC
many	TRBD2	TRBJ2-1	TRBV4-1	CASSPTPTSGKQHEQFF	TGCGCCAGCAGCCCGACTCCGACTAGCGGGAAGCAACATGAGCAGTTCTTC
.	.	TRBJ2-2	TRBV24-1	CATSDLPGAGELFF	TGTGCCACCAGTGATTTGCCGGGAGCCGGGGAGCTGTTTTTT
.	TRBD1	TRBJ2-1	TRBV27	CASSLSDRGAYNEQFF	TGTGCCAGCAGTTTGTCGGACAGGGGGGCCTACAATGAGCAGTTCTTC
.	.	TRBJ1-4	TRBV7-8	CASSLSRTTRREKLFF	TGTGCCAGCAGCTTATCGAGGACTACGAGACGCGAAAAACTGTTTTTT
.	TRBD2	TRBJ2-1	TRBV11-1	CASSLALGERERSLYNEQFF	TGTGCCAGCAGCTTAGCGTTAGGGGAGCGGGAGAGATCACTCTACAATGAGCAGTTCTTC
.	TRBD2	TRBJ2-1	TRBV29-1	CSVEDWGLAGGNEQFF	TGCAGCGTTGAAGATTGGGGACTAGCGGGAGGAAATGAGCAGTTCTTC
.	.	TRBJ2-5	TRBV20-1	CSASRGEQETQYF	TGCAGTGCTAGCCGAGGGGAACAAGAGACCCAGTACTTC
.	.	TRBJ2-1	TRBV10-3	CAISGSGYNEQFF	TGTGCCATCAGTGGATCGGGCTACAATGAGCAGTTCTTC
few	TRBD1	TRBJ1-5	TRBV10-2	CASKAGQGNQPQHF	TGCGCCAGCAAGGCAGGACAGGGGAATCAGCCCCAGCATTTT
few	TRBD1	TRBJ1-5	TRBV28	CASSSQTGDSNQPQHF	TGTGCCAGCAGTTCACAGACAGGGGATAGCAATCAGCCCCAGCATTTT
few	TRBD1	TRBJ2-6	TRBV4-1	CASSQDWTGGPDSGANVLTF	TGCGCCAGCAGCCAAGATTGGACAGGGGGCCCCGACTCTGGGGCCAACGTCCTGACTTTC
.	TRBD1	TRBJ2-7	TRBV7-2	CASSLAHLQGAGADEQYF	TGTGCCAGCAGCTTAGCCCACTTACAGGGGGCGGGAGCGGACGAGCAGTACTTC
many	TRBD2	TRBJ2-1	TRBV20-1	CSARVSGWVEQFF	TGCAGTGCTAGGGTTAGCGGGTGGGTTGAGCAGTTCTTC
many	.	TRBJ2-7	TRBV29-1	CSVEGPGKAYEQYF	TGCAGCGTTGAAGGCCCAGGGAAGGCCTACGAGCAGTACTTC
many	.	TRBJ1-4	TRBV11-1	CASSPRWGRAGRREKLFF	TGTGCCAGCAGCCCCCGTTGGGGCAGGGCGGGGCGGAGGGAAAAACTGTTTTTT
many	TRBD1	TRBJ1-1	TRBV7-9	CASSWGTVEAFF	TGTGCCAGCAGCTGGGGGACAGTCGAAGCTTTCTTT
.	TRBD2	TRBJ2-7	TRBV4-3	CASSQDRLAGVENYEQYF	TGCGCCAGCAGCCAAGATCGGCTAGCGGGAGTGGAGAACTACGAGCAGTACTTC
few	TRBD2	TRBJ2-3	TRBV20-1	CSARGRLAGGPTTDTQYF	TGCAGTGCTAGAGGTCGGCTAGCGGGAGGGCCCACCACAGATACGCAGTATTTT
.	.	TRBJ2-1	TRBV5-6	CASSSYFEQFF	TGTGCCAGCAGTTCGTATTTTGAGCAGTTCTTC
.	.	TRBJ2-4	TRBV28	CASSYDRDIQYF	TGTGCCAGCAGTTACGACCGGGACATTCAGTACTTC